This record concerns one T cell receptor beta chain sequence. The germline CDR1 and CDR2 sequences are SGHDN and FVKESK. CDR3 size: 15 residues. V was pared by 4 bases and J by 4 bases, with 7 bases of the junction left unmatched. The sample belongs to a study of beta chain features in type 1 diabetes. Study overall: Analysis included around 100 million sorted cells drawn from all samples.

Expressed TCRB transcripts were sequenced, since all the RNA that had been isolated was reverse transcribed. TCRdb keeps only in-frame clones here, not all; method: immunoSEQ multiplex PCR. The sample records roughly 150,000 clones, 8.5% to 14% being singletons. The origin of this receptor is a man between 18 and 29 years old in good health. This chain links TRBV14 with TRBJ1-3, with TRBD1 matching 7 bases. Sequenced sample: central memory CD4+ T cells from blood. This CDR3 reads CASSLTGRPGNTIYF. For the CDR3, the DNA is TGTGCCAGCAGCCTGACAGGGCGTCCCGGAAACACCATATATTTT.